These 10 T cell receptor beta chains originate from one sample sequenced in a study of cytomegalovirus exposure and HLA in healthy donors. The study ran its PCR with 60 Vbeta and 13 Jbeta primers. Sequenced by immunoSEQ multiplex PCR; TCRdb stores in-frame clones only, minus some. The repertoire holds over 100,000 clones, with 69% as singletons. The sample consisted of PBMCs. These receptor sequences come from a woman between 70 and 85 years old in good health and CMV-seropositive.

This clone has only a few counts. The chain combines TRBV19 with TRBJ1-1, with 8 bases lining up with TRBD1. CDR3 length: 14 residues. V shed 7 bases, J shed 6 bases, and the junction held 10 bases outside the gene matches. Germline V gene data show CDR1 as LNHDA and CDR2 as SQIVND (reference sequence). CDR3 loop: CASTLLGQESEAFF. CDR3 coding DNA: TGTGCCAGTACCCTCTTGGGACAGGAGTCTGAAGCTTTCTTT.

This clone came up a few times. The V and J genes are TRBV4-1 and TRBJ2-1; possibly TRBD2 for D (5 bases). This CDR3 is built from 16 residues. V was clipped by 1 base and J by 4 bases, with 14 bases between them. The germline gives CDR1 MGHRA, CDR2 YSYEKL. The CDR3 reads CASSQGTGSAYNEQFF. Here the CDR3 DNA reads TGCGCCAGCAGCCAAGGGACGGGAAGTGCTTACAATGAGCAGTTCTTC.

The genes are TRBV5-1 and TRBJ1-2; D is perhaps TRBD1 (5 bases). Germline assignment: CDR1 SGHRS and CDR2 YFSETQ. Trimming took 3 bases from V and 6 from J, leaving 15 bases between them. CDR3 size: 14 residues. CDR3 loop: CASSSQGGMDGYTF. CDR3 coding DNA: TGCGCCAGCAGCTCCCAGGGAGGGATGGATGGCTACACCTTC.

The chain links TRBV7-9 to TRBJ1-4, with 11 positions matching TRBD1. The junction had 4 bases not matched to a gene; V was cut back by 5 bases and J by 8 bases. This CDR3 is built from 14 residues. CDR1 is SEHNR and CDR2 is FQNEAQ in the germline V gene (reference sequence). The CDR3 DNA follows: TGTGCCAGCAGCCGGGACAGGGGGTTCGAAAAACTGTTTTTT. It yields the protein CASSRDRGFEKLFF.

DNA of the CDR3: TGTGCCAGAAGCCTCACAGGGGGTCAGGACTATGGCTACACCTTC. Its translation: CARSLTGGQDYGYTF. The genes are TRBV5-3 and TRBJ1-2; TRBD1 matches at 8 bases. TRBV5-3 is placed among ORFs of uncertain function. The V segment lost 4 bases and the J segment 3 bases; nucleotides outside the gene matches: 8. The CDR3 runs 15 residues.

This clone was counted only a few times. CDR3 sequence: CASRRQVVQPQHF. CDR3 coding DNA: TGTGCAAGTCGCCGACAGGTGGTACAGCCCCAGCATTTT. This sequence joins TRBV12-2 and TRBJ1-5; the table calls TRBD1, which could not be checked here. TRBV12-2 is listed as a pseudogene. The CDR3 totals 13 residues.

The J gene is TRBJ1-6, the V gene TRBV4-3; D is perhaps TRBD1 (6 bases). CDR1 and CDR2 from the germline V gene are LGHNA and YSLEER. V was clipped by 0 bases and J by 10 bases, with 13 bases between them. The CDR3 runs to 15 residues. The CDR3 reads CASSQDRTAYSPLHF. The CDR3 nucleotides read TGCGCCAGCAGCCAAGATCGGACAGCTTACTCACCCCTCCACTTT.

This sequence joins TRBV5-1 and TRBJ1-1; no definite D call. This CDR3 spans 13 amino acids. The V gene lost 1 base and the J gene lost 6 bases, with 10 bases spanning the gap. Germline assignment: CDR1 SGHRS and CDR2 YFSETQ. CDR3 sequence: CASSLLVLAEAFF. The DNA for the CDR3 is TGCGCCAGCAGCTTGTTAGTTTTAGCTGAAGCTTTCTTT.

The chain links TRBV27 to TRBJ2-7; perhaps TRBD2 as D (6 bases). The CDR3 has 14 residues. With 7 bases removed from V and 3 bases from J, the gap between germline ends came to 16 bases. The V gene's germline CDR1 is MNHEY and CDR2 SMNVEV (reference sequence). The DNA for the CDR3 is TGTGCCAGCAAACTTTCCCCCGGGGGCTACGAGCAGTACTTC. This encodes CASKLSPGGYEQYF.

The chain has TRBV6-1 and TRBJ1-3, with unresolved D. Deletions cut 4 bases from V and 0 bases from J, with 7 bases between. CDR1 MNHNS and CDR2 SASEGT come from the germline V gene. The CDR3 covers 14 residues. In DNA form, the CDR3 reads TGTGCCAGCAGTGCCCTAAGCTCTGGAAACACCATATATTTT. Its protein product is CASSALSSGNTIYF.